This T cell receptor (beta chain) was identified during a study of blood T cell repertoires in COVID-19 (TCRdb year 2020). Background for the entire study: Collaborator samples came from the United States, Italy and Spain and covered acute and convalescent phases of COVID-19. The material from the prospective study consisted of cDNA or gDNA derived from T cells, B-cell-depleted T cells, or PBMCs. The dataset comprised deeply sampled blood TCRbeta repertoires from subjects exposed to, actively infected with, or recovered from COVID-19. The repertoires were made available in a free public database intended to serve as a resource for research on the immune response to SARS-CoV-2. Samples were obtained from the ongoing ImmuneRACE study (first 160 participants) and from some 1,200 subjects provided by 6 global collaborators. A de-identified subject ID, COVID-19 status, age in years and sex were almost always included in the sample metadata. Where HLA class I and class II types were available, the types were taken from metadata supplied by the sample provider, not from assay-based typing. General findings and caveats noted by the study authors: The quantity of clinical and demographic metadata differed by source and by participant and was supplied without curation.

A few counts support this clone. It lacks a known antigen. No base qualities exist here, and no much larger clone lies one base off it. The junction shows trimming of 2 bases on V and 4 bases on J, plus 9 bases between the germline ends. According to the germline V gene, CDR1 reads MGHDK and CDR2 reads SYGVNS. The CDR3, cysteine through phenylalanine, is 14 amino acids long. Of all the DNA, just the CDR3 is kept, 42 bases in frame from base 1. In Seattle, one collaborating source enrolled patients while the infection was active and tracked those patients longitudinally over the course of disease. The collaborating institutions used their own protocols to collect whole blood in K2EDTA tubes. For TCRbeta analysis, collaborators shipped samples as frozen whole blood, isolated PBMCs, or DNA extracted from either of those sample types. TCRbeta CDR3 regions were amplified from genomic DNA using the immunoSEQ Assay, a bias-controlled multiplex PCR. The source study handled its data this way. The number of nucleated cells in each sample was estimated from the amplification of reference gene primers within the assay. To quantify the absolute abundance of each unique TCRbeta CDR3 rearrangement, sequence reads were collapsed and filtered. For each sample, productive Simpson clonality was calculated as the square root of Simpson's diversity index across productive rearrangements. TCRdb re-hosts the immuneACCESS table, in-frame sequences only. Its copies lack some clones; in the studies checked, an unresolved V gene accounts for under half of them, and the cause for the rest is not known. The V and J calls and clone size are taken from that table; D and trimming were inferred from the DNA. In this sample the table shows fewer than 350,000 clones, about 93% of which occur a single time. 6.8% of the sample is in the top ten clones.

The sequenced material came from peripheral blood. The rearranged chain carries TRBV25-1 and TRBJ1-5; the D gene cannot be resolved reliably. The receptor was derived from a woman aged 25 to 39 with COVID-19, enrolled during active disease. The CDR3 region has the sequence CASSERRDNQPQHF. The nucleotides read TGTGCCAGCAGTGAAAGGCGGGATAATCAGCCCCAGCATTTT.